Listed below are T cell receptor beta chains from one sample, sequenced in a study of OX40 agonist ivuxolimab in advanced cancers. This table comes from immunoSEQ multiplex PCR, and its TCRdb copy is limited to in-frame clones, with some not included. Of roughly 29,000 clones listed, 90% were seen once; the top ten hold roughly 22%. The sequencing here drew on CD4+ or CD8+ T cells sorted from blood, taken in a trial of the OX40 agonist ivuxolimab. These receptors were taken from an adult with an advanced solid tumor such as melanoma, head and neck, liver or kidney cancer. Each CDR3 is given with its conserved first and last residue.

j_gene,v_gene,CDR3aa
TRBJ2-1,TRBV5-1,CASSPGTSGRDYNEQFF
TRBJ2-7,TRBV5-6,CASSLGPSGNYEQYF
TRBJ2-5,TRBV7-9,CASSLGGQETQYF
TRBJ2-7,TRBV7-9,CASSLAATGGRNEQYF
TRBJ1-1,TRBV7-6,CASSSGTDFNTEAFF
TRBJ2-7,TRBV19,CASSIDTGLYEQYF
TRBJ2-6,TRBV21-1,CASSLRLAGISGANVLTF
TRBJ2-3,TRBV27,CASSLSLRGSTDTQYF
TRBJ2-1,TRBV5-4,CASSLHNEQFF
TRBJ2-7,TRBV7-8,CASSIPTSGNSYEQYF
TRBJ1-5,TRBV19,CASSPPTATFDQPQHF
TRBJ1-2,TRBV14,CASSPTSGVYGYTF
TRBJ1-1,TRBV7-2,CASSRGGANTEAFF
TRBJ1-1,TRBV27,CASSLLGSTEAFF
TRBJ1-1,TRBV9,CASSVFTGGSSLAFF
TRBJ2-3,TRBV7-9,CASSLVGFGTDTQYF
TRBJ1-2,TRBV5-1,CASSLAPASNYGYTF
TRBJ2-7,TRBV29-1,CSVVRGYEQYF
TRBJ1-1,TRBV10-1,CASSESTAGSTEAFF
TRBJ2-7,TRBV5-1,CASSLEVTGIYEQYF
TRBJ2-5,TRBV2,CASSERGYQATQYF
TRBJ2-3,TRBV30,CAGRAGGTDTQYF
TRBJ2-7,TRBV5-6,CASTKMGLAGYSSYEQYF
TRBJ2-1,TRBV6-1,CASSEGEGTNYNEQFF
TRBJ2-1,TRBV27,CASSFGRDSSHEQFF
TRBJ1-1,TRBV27,CASSLSGGGWTEAFF
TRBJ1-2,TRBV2,CASRITGALNYGYTF
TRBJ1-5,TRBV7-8,CASSLAGAGNQPQHF
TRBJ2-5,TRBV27,CASRPGGGNLETQYF
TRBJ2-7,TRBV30,CAWIRTSGVSYEQYF
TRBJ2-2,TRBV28,CASSADTGELFF
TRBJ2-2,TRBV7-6,CASSSGGGALAGELFF
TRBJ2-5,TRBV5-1,CASSFGETQYF
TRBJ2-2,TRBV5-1,CASSLAGGSTGELFF
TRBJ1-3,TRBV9,CASRGEVGNTIYF
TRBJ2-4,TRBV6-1,CASSETPVLADKNIQYF
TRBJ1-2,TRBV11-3,CASSSGRLANYGYTF
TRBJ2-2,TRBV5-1,CASSQDTTNTGELFF
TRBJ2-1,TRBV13,CASSWTRGEQFF
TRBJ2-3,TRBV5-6,CASSLVRAMASGSQDTQYF
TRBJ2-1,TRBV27,CASALGGAQEQFF
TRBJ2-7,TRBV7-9,CASSSGLAGRSYEQYF
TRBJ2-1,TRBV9,CASSPSILPVGLAGGPGEQFF
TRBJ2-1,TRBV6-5,CASTLAGGGGYEQFF
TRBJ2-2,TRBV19,CATHRDGTNTGELFF
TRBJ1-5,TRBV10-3,CAIRAGESADQPQHF
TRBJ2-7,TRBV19,CASSIDRGKTNEQYF
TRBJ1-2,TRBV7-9,CASSFGPVYGDTF
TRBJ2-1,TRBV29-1,CSALAGDYNEQFF
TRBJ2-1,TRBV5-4,CASSQTGQGHNEQFF
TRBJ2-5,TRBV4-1,CASSQAPVSGSDQETQYF
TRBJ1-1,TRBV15,CATRTGKTTEAFF